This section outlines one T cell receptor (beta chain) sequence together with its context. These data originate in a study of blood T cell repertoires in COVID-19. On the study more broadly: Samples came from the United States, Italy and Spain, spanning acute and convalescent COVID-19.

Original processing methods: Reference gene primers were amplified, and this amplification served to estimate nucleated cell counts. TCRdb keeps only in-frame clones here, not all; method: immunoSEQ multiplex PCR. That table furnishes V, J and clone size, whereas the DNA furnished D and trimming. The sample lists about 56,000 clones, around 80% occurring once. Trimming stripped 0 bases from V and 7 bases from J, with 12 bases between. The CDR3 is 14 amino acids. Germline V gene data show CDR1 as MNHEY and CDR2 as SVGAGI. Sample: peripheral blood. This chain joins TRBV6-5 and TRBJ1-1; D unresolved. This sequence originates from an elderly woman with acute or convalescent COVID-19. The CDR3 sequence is CASSYSLQEREAFF. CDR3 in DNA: TGTGCCAGCAGTTACTCTCTTCAGGAACGTGAAGCTTTCTTT.